Described below is a single T cell receptor (beta chain) sequence and its context. Antigen: not known. The sample originates from a study of neoadjuvant nivolumab and ipilimumab in lung cancer. General study findings and limits: From pretherapy to surgery, tumor richness and clonality rose with dual therapy. TCR richness and clonality were higher in tumors than adjacent uninvolved lung. Higher pretherapy blood TCR richness went with higher resected-tumor richness. Only a single major-pathologic-response sample was available for clonality analysis.

CDR1 and CDR2 from the germline V gene are LNHDA and SQIVND (reference sequence). The ends were cut back, 1 base at V and 4 bases at J, with 23 bases in the middle. The CDR3 length is 19 residues. The table came from immunoSEQ multiplex PCR; TCRdb's copy has only in-frame clones and leaves some out. The data contain around 660 clones, 75% to 90% of them singletons. This receptor was obtained from an adult with non-small cell lung cancer. The chain joins TRBV19 to TRBJ1-5; a weak D match, TRBD1 (6 bases). Sample: adjacent normal lung tissue, taken after neoadjuvant nivolumab, alone or with ipilimumab, at or shortly before surgery. The CDR3 loop is CASSIVGYGTLVMNQPQHF. The CDR3 region has the DNA TGTGCCAGTAGTATAGTGGGATATGGGACACTCGTCATGAATCAGCCCCAGCATTTT.